This TCR beta chain is from a study of blood T cell repertoires in COVID-19. For the study at large: Acute-phase and convalescent COVID-19 samples originated in the United States, Italy and Spain. T cells, B-cell-depleted T cells, or PBMCs supplied cDNA or gDNA.

The CDR3 consists of 12 residues. Germline V gene sequence: CDR1 SGHKS, CDR2 YYEKEE (reference sequence). V gave up 0 bases and J gave up 7 bases, with 7 bases separating them. Per the original data handling: Estimated nucleated cell counts came from reference gene primer amplification. The table came from immunoSEQ multiplex PCR; TCRdb's copy has only in-frame clones and leaves some out. Clone size and the V and J calls come from that table; the DNA yielded D and trimming. The sample holds under 250,000 clones, about four fifths seen once. The rearrangement links TRBV5-5 to TRBJ1-1; D is unresolved. The sequenced sample was peripheral blood. The receptor's source is a woman in her sixties or seventies with acute or convalescent COVID-19. CDR3 DNA sequence: TGTGCCAGCAGCTTGGTACAGTTTGAAGCTTTCTTT. Translation gives CASSLVQFEAFF. Together with reference TRBV5-5 and TRBJ1-1, the CDR3 gives the full variable domain: DAGVTQSPTHLIKTRGQQVTLRCSPISGHKSVSWYQQVLGQGPQFIFQYYEKEERGRGNFPDRFSARQFPNYSSELNVNALLLGDSALYLCASSLVQFEAFFGQGTRLTVV.